Each of the 10 T cell receptor beta chains below was sequenced from the same sample in a study of T-cell reconstitution after alpha-beta-depleted transplantation in children. As it was prepared, the TCRbeta library received unique molecular identifiers. TCRdb fed the PCR reads into MiXCR, producing one record per CDR3 protein. The table lists some 840,000 distinct CDR3 sequences, about 15% of them singletons, with around 5.3% in the top ten. The sample was PBMCs, mostly from graft donor cells, taken 360 days after TCRalphabeta/CD19-depleted stem cell transplant. All receptors derive from a male patient under 18 who had a stem cell transplant for acute lymphoblastic leukemia, so the T cells may come from the graft donor.

This clonotype was counted between two and nine times. The CDR3 protein is CAISEAGGLYEQYF. The DNA for the CDR3 is TGTGCCATCAGTGAGGCGGGAGGGCTTTACGAGCAGTACTTC. The chain combines TRBV10-3 with TRBJ2-7; 9 bases line up with TRBD2. Germline V gives CDR1 ENHRY, CDR2 SYGVKD. With V trimmed by 2 bases and J by 4 bases, 3 bases remained unmatched. This CDR3 is 14 amino acids long.

The table lists this clonotype with a few counts. This chain's CDR3 is CASSQEARLAGYNEQFF. The CDR3 nucleotides read TGTGCCAGCAGCCAAGAAGCTCGGCTAGCGGGTTACAATGAGCAGTTCTTC. The chain uses TRBV4-2 and TRBJ2-1; TRBD2 matches 8 bases. Germline assignment: CDR1 LGHNA and CDR2 YNFKEQ. The trim removed 0 bases at V and 4 bases at J, leaving 8 bases unmatched. This CDR3 region has 17 residues.

The table lists this clonotype with a few counts. The rearrangement links TRBV12-3 or TRBV12-4 to TRBJ2-6; D gene unclear. V dropped 8 bases and J dropped 4 bases, with 9 bases sitting between them. The CDR3 runs 13 residues. The CDR3 loop reads CASGKSGANVLTF. The CDR3 bases are TGTGCCAGCGGTAAATCCGGGGCCAACGTCCTGACTTTC.

This clonotype has only a few counts. This chain joins TRBV4-2 and TRBJ2-1, with a weak D call TRBD2 (5 bases). The CDR3 totals 18 residues. Deletions cut 0 bases from V and 15 bases from J, with 30 bases between. The germline V gene has CDR1 LGHNA and CDR2 YNFKEQ. The CDR3 DNA reads TGTGCCAGCAGCCAAGAAGGCGGTTTTCCCCCTTATTACAATGAGGGGTTCTTC. Translation: CASSQEGGFPPYYNEGFF.

V usage is TRBV5-1 and J usage is TRBJ2-1, with TRBD2 matching 12 bases. This CDR3 region has 17 residues. Germline V gene sequence: CDR1 SGHRS, CDR2 YFSETQ. V trimming: 1 base; J trimming: 2 bases; junction bases outside the gene matches: 4. The DNA for the CDR3 is TGCGCCAGCAGCTTGAGACTAGCGGGAGTGACCTACAATGAGCAGTTCTTC. This sequence encodes CASSLRLAGVTYNEQFF.

This clonotype was found many times. This sequence joins TRBV11-2 and TRBJ2-1; 7 nucleotides match TRBD2. Germline CDR1 and CDR2: SGHAT and FQNNGV. V lost 5 bases and J lost 6; bases outside the gene matches: 4. The CDR3 covers 13 residues. The chain's CDR3 is CASSTRLANEQFF. DNA of the CDR3: TGTGCCAGCAGCACGAGACTAGCCAATGAGCAGTTCTTC.

The chain uses TRBV27 and TRBJ2-7; unclear D gene. This CDR3 region has 16 residues. CDR1 is MNHEY and CDR2 is SMNVEV in the germline V gene (reference sequence). Trimming stripped 3 bases from V and 0 bases from J, with 15 bases between. For the CDR3, the DNA is TGTGCCAGCAGTTTTCAGGCAGGTAACCCCTCCTACGAGCAGTACTTC. Its translation is CASSFQAGNPSYEQYF.

This clonotype was picked up a small number of times. The V call is TRBV20-1, the J call TRBJ2-5; 9 nucleotides match TRBD2. V trimming: 0 bases; J trimming: 1 base; junction bases outside the gene matches: 9. CDR3 length: 17 amino acids. CDR1 and CDR2 (germline): DFQATT, SNEGSKA (reference sequence). The CDR3 DNA reads TGCAGTGCTAGAGATTATGAAGCGGGAGGACGCCAAGAGACCCAGTACTTC. This codes for CSARDYEAGGRQETQYF.

Only a few counts were recorded for this clonotype. The genes are TRBV7-9 and TRBJ2-7; D is perhaps TRBD1 (5 bases). The V gene's germline CDR1 is SEHNR and CDR2 FQNEAQ (reference sequence). V was cut by 2 bases and J by 5 bases, with 19 bases left in between. The CDR3 length is 16 residues. CDR3: CASSLSIVREGDEQYF. The CDR3 DNA follows: TGTGCCAGCAGCTTAAGTATCGTCAGGGAAGGGGACGAGCAGTACTTC.

The chain has TRBV20-1 and TRBJ1-5, with D unclear. V gave up 3 bases and J gave up 3 bases, with 12 bases separating them. CDR3 size: 14 residues. Germline CDR1 DFQATT, CDR2 SNEGSKA (reference sequence). The CDR3 region has the DNA TGCAGTGCTAGGTCCAGCTCCCTCAATCAGCCCCAGCATTTT. Residues: CSARSSSLNQPQHF.